This TCR beta chain was sequenced for a study of regulatory T cells in long-lasting Graves disease. Overall study findings and caveats: Favored gene segments in persistent disease were TRBV28, TRBJ1-2 and TRBJ2-5. Possibly, accuracy suffered from the small sample size.

The TCR beta library used iRepertoire HTBI primers with Arm-PCR amplification of CDR3. TCRdb recomputed calls from the multiplex PCR reads with MiXCR, one row per CDR3 protein. The sample comprises some 410,000 distinct CDR3 sequences, roughly 17% of which are singletons, and 9.5% to 12% rests with the top ten. The V and J ends lost 0 bases and 1 base, in that order; junction bases with no gene match: 8. CDR1 and CDR2 (germline): LGHNA, YSLEER. This CDR3 has 18 residues. This clonotype turned up a few times. Its antigen is not known. Documented time point: newly diagnosed GD, antithyroid drugs for less than 3 months. Generation of the TCR library employed RNA extracted from PBMCs. Another study also made use of these data, one on T cells in Graves' hyperthyroidism and ophthalmopathy.

Sequencing was performed on peripheral blood mononuclear cells (PBMCs), taken at new diagnosis, from a patient treated with antithyroid drugs. The genes are TRBV4-3 and TRBJ2-1, with TRBD2 matching 8 bases. The TCR originated in a woman aged 25 to 39 with Graves disease. The CDR3 loop is CASSQDRAGDFSYNEQFF. DNA for the CDR3: TGCGCCAGCAGCCAAGATCGAGCGGGAGACTTTTCCTACAATGAGCAGTTCTTC.